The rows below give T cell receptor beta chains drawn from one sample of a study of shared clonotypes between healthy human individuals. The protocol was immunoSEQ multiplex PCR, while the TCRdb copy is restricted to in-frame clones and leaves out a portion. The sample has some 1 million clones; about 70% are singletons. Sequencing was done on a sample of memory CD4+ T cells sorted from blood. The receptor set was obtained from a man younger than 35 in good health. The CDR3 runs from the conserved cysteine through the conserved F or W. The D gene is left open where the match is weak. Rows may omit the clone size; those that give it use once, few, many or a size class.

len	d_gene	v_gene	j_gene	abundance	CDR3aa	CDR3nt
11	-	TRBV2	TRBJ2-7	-	CASSTYYEQYF	TGTGCCAGCAGTACCTATTACGAGCAGTACTTC
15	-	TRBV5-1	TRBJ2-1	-	CASSSPGFVGNEQFF	TGCGCCAGCAGCTCCCCGGGCTTCGTCGGAAATGAGCAGTTCTTC
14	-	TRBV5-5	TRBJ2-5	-	CASSSGSWGETQYF	TGTGCCAGCAGCTCCGGGAGTTGGGGCGAGACCCAGTACTTC
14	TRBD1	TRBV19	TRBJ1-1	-	CASSSRTGIPEAFF	TGTGCCAGTAGTTCTCGGACAGGGATTCCTGAAGCTTTCTTT
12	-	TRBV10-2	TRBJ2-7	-	CASSEIRDEQYF	TGCGCCAGCAGTGAGATAAGGGACGAGCAGTACTTC
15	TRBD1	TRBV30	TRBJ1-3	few	CAWTFRTGVGNTIYF	TGTGCCTGGACCTTTAGGACAGGGGTTGGAAACACCATATATTTT
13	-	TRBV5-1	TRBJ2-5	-	CASSGNPQETQYF	TGCGCCAGCAGCGGGAATCCACAAGAGACCCAGTACTTC
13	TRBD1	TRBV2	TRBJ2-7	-	CASIGQGSYEQYF	TGTGCCAGCATCGGACAGGGGTCCTACGAGCAGTACTTC
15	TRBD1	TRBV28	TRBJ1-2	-	CASSRDTGTGYGYTF	TGTGCCAGCAGTAGAGACACCGGGACAGGCTATGGCTACACCTTC
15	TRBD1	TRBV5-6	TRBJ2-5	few	CASSFLSTGKETQYF	TGTGCCAGCAGCTTCCTATCGACAGGGAAGGAGACCCAGTACTTC
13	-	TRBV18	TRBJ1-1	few	CASSPEVNTEAFF	TGTGCCAGCTCACCAGAGGTGAACACTGAAGCTTTCTTT
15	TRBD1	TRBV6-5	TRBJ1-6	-	CASSPTGTVNSPLHF	TGTGCCAGCAGTCCCACCGGGACAGTCAATTCACCCCTCCACTTT
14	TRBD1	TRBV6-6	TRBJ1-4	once	CASSSQDRVEKLFF	TGTGCCAGCAGTTCCCAGGACAGGGTTGAAAAACTGTTTTTT
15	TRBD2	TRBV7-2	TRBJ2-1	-	CASRTSGGAYNEQFF	TGTGCCAGCAGGACCAGCGGGGGGGCCTACAATGAGCAGTTCTTC
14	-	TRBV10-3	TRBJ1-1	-	CAISEGPVNTEAFF	TGTGCCATCAGTGAGGGACCGGTGAACACTGAAGCTTTCTTT
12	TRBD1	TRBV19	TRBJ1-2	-	CASSGQGYGYTF	TGTGCCAGTAGTGGACAGGGCTATGGCTACACCTTC
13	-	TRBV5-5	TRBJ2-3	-	CASSHPTGDTQYF	TGTGCCAGCAGCCACCCGACTGGCGATACGCAGTATTTT
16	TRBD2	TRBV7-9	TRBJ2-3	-	CASSPPGLAATDTQYF	TGTGCCAGCAGCCCACCCGGACTAGCGGCCACAGATACGCAGTATTTT
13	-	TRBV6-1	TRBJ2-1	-	CASIDWSYNEQFF	TGTGCCAGCATCGACTGGTCCTACAATGAGCAGTTCTTC
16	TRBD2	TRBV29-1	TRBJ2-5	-	CSVGGGTGGNQETQYF	TGCAGCGTTGGGGGTGGTACGGGAGGAAACCAAGAGACCCAGTACTTC
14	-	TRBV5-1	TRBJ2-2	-	CASSLGLEVRELFF	TGCGCCAGCAGCTTGGGGCTGGAGGTCCGGGAGCTGTTTTTT
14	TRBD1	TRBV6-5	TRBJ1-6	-	CASRGTGEESPLHF	TGTGCCAGCAGAGGGACAGGGGAGGAATCACCCCTCCACTTT
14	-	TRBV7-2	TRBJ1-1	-	CASSQGMENTEAFF	TGTGCCAGCAGCCAGGGGATGGAGAACACTGAAGCTTTCTTT
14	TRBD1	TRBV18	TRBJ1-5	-	CASSQQGAAQPQHF	TGTGCCAGCTCCCAACAGGGGGCAGCTCAGCCCCAGCATTTT
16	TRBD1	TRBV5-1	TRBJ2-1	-	CASSLGDRVTSNEQFF	TGCGCCAGCAGCTTGGGGGACAGGGTAACATCAAATGAGCAGTTCTTC
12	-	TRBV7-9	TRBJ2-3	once	CASSLKTDTQYF	TGTGCCAGCAGCCTAAAGACAGATACGCAGTATTTT
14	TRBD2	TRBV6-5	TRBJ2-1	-	CASKPGLAYNEQFF	TGTGCCAGCAAGCCGGGACTAGCGTACAATGAGCAGTTCTTC
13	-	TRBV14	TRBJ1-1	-	CASSHRRNTEAFF	TGTGCCAGCAGCCACAGGAGGAACACTGAAGCTTTCTTT
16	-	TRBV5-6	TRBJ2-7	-	CASSGRTGIWGYEQYF	TGTGCCAGCAGCGGACGAACAGGGATTTGGGGCTACGAGCAGTACTTC
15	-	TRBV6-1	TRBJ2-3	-	CASSEASTQTDTQYF	TGTGCCAGCAGTGAAGCGTCGACCCAGACAGATACGCAGTATTTT
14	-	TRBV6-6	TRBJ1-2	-	CASSYGNTNYGYTF	TGTGCCAGCAGTTACGGCAATACTAACTATGGCTACACCTTC
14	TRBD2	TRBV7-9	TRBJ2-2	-	CAGGQTGGTGELFF	TGTGCCGGCGGTCAAACGGGGGGCACCGGGGAGCTGTTTTTT
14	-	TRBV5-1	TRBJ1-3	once	CASSLGGSGNTIYF	TGCGCCAGCAGCTTGGGGGGATCTGGAAACACCATATATTTT
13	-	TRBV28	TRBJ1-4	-	CASNYGDRGKLFF	TGTGCCAGCAACTACGGGGACCGGGGGAAACTGTTTTTT
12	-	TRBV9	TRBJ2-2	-	CASSQTKRELFF	TGTGCCAGCAGTCAGACTAAGCGGGAGCTGTTTTTT
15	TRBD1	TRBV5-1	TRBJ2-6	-	CASSQGAAGANVLTF	TGCGCCAGCTCACAGGGGGCAGCTGGGGCCAACGTCCTGACTTTC
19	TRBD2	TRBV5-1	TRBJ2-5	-	CASSSYPPSGTSTQETQYF	TGCGCCAGCAGCTCCTATCCTCCTAGCGGTACTTCTACACAAGAGACCCAGTACTTC
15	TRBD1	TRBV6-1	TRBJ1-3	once	CASGGQVVSGNTIYF	TGTGCCAGCGGCGGACAGGTAGTGTCTGGAAACACCATATATTTT
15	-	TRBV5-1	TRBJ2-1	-	CASSLGVGGAHEQFF	TGCGCCAGCAGCTTGGGGGTCGGCGGGGCCCATGAGCAGTTCTTC
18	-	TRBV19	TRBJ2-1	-	CASSSWLGANSSYNEQFF	TGTGCCAGTAGTAGTTGGCTGGGGGCCAATAGTTCCTACAATGAGCAGTTCTTC
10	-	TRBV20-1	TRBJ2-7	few	CSASADEQYF	TGCAGTGCTAGCGCGGACGAGCAGTACTTC
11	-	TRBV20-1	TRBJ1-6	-	CSARPDSPLHF	TGCAGTGCCAGGCCGGATTCACCCCTCCACTTT
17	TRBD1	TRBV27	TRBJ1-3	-	CASSLTRGGLSGNTIYF	TGTGCCAGCAGTTTAACCCGAGGGGGCCTCTCTGGAAACACCATATATTTT
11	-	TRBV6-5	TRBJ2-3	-	CASRLVDTQYF	TGTGCCAGCAGGCTAGTGGATACGCAGTATTTT
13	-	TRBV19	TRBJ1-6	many	CASKDHETSPLHF	TGTGCCAGTAAAGACCATGAGACTTCACCCCTCCACTTT
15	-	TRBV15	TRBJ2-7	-	CATSREMGFSYEQYF	TGTGCCACCAGCAGAGAAATGGGCTTCTCCTACGAGCAGTACTTC
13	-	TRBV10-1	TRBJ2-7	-	CASSDRVHGEQYF	TGCGCCAGCAGTGACAGGGTCCACGGCGAGCAGTACTTC